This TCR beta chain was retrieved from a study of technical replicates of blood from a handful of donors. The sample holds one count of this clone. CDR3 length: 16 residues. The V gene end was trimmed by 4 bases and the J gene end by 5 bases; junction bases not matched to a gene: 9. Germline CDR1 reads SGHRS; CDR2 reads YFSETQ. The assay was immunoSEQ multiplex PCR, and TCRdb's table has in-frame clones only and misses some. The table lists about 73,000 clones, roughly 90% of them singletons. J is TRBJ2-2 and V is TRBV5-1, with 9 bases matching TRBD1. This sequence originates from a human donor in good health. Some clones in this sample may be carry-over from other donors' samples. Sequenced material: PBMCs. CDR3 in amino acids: CASSPPDRGVTGELFF. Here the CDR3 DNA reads TGCGCCAGCAGCCCTCCGGACAGGGGTGTTACCGGGGAGCTGTTTTTT.